This TCR beta chain was identified in a study of blood T cell repertoires in COVID-19. Study-wide context: Whether acute or convalescent, the COVID-19 samples came from the United States, Italy and Spain. Nucleic acid was either cDNA or gDNA, and it came from T cells, B-cell-depleted T cells, or PBMCs.

CDR3 size: 14 residues. V lost 10 bases and J lost 4, with 16 bases in between. The V gene's germline CDR1 is SNHLY and CDR2 FYNNEI. In the source study's methods: By means of reference gene primer amplification, nucleated cell counts were estimated. Assay used: immunoSEQ multiplex PCR; TCRdb lists only in-frame clones, some missing. V and J calls plus clone size are reproduced from that table; the DNA served to infer D and trimming. The sample records just under 45,000 clones, about 86% being singletons. Sequenced input: peripheral blood. This TCR came from a human donor in a cohort sampled during active COVID-19. The chain links TRBV2 to TRBJ1-4, with D unclear. The CDR3, as DNA: TGTGCCACCTCGAGGGCGGAAGTTAATGAAAAACTGTTTTTT. This codes for CATSRAEVNEKLFF.